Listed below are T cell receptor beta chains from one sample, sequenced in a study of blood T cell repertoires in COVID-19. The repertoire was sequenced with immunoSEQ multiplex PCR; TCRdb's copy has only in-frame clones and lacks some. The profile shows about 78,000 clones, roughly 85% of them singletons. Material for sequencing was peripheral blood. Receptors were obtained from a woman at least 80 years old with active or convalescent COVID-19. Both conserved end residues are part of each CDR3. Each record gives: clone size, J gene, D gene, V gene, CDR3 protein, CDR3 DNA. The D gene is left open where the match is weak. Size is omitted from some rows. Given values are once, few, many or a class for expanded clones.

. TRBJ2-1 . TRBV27 CASSRGSEQFF TGTGCCAGCAGCCGAGGTTCGGAGCAGTTCTTC
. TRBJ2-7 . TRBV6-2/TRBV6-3 CASSHSPYEQYF TGTGCCAGCAGCCACAGTCCCTACGAGCAGTACTTC
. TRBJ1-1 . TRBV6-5 CASSITVNTEAFF TGTGCCAGCAGTATCACAGTGAACACTGAAGCTTTCTTT
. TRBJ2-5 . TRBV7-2 CASSPGGFVTQYF TGTGCCAGCAGCCCGGGCGGGTTTGTGACCCAGTACTTC
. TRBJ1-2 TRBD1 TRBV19 CASKPGTGVGGYTF TGTGCCAGTAAGCCCGGGACAGGGGTCGGTGGCTACACCTTC
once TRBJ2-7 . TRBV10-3 CAISESTGYNYEQYF TGTGCCATCAGTGAGTCAACAGGATATAACTACGAGCAGTACTTC
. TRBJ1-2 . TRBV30 CAWARQAYGYTF TGTGCCTGGGCCCGACAGGCGTATGGCTACACCTTC
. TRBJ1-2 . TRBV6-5 CASRRERAGYTF TGTGCCAGTAGGAGGGAAAGGGCTGGCTACACCTTC
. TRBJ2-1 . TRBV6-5 CASSYSGSYNEQFF TGTGCCAGCAGTTACTCGGGGAGCTACAATGAGCAGTTCTTC
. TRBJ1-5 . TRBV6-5 CASSYSFGSNQPQHF TGTGCCAGCAGTTACTCGTTTGGCTCCAATCAGCCCCAGCATTTT
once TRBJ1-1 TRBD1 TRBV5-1 CASSWADRGRAFF TGCGCCAGCAGCTGGGCCGACAGGGGGAGGGCTTTCTTT
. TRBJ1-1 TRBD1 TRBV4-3 CASSPGQVATNTEAFF TGCGCCAGCAGCCCGGGACAGGTAGCGACGAACACTGAAGCTTTCTTT
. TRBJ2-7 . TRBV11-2 CASSSGVGYEQYF TGTGCCAGCAGCTCAGGGGTGGGCTACGAGCAGTACTTC
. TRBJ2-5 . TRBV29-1 CSVIPGAETQYF TGCAGCGTTATCCCGGGAGCAGAGACCCAGTACTTC
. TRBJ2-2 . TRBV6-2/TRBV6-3 CASSYSRRLRGPGELFF TGTGCCAGCAGTTACTCGAGAAGGTTAAGGGGTCCCGGGGAGCTGTTTTTT